This TCR beta chain was recovered during a study of circulating CD8 cells and anti-PD-1 response in melanoma. Study-level background: Anti-PD-1 was first-line therapy for about 50% of the 13 patients. Non-responders showed stable or progressive disease; responders showed complete or partial response. Study-level points and caveats: Diversity ranked highest in DNEG and lowest in TIGIT subsets. A small cohort with few responders supplied the baseline and M1 comparisons.

From live CD3+CD8+TCRalphabeta+ cells, four PD-1 and/or TIGIT subsets were sorted. This CDR3 is built from 17 residues. The J segment lost 4 bases and the V segment lost 3 bases, leaving 13 bases of the junction unmatched. The germline CDR1 and CDR2 sequences are KGHDR and SFDVKD. TCR libraries were prepared from about 15 ng of total RNA with the QIAseq Immune Repertoire TCR panel. One entry per CDR3 protein, called by TCRdb with MiXCR from the reads. The sample includes around 1,800 distinct CDR3 sequences, 7.4% of them seen just once. By sample share, this clonotype is large. Antigen specificity is unknown.

The sequencing used CD8+ T cells from PBMCs, collected at baseline or after one month of anti-PD-1 therapy (not recorded which). This TCR derives from a human donor with melanoma. J is TRBJ1-2 and V is TRBV24-1, with 7 bases matching TRBD1. CDR3 residues: CATSDPSTGTSIYGYTF. CDR3 sequence (DNA): TGTGCCACCAGTGATCCTTCGACAGGGACCTCGATCTATGGCTACACCTTC.